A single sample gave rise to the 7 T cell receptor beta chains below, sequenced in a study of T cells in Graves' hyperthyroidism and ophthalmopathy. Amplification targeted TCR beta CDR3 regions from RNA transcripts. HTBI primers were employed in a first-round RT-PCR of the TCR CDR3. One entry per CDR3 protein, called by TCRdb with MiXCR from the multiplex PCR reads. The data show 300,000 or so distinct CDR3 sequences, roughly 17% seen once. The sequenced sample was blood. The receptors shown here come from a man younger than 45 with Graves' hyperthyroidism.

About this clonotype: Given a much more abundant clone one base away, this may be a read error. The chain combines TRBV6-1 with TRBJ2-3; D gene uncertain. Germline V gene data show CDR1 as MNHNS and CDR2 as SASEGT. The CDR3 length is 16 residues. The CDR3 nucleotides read TGTGCCACCAGTGATACGGTGATGGCCCCTGGGAATACGCAGTATTTT. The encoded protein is CATSDTVMAPGNTQYF.

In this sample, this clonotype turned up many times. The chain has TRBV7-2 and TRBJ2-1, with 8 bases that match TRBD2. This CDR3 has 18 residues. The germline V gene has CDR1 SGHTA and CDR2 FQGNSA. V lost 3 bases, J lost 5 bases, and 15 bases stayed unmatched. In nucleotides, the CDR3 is TGTGCCAGCAGCTTGGGGCCCGGGGTAGCGGGAATGCACAATGAGCAGTTCTTC. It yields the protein CASSLGPGVAGMHNEQFF. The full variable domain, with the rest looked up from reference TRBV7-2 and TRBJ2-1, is GAGVSQSPSNKVTEKGKDVELRCDPISGHTALYWYRQSLGQGLEFLIYFQGNSAPDKSGLPSDRFSAERTGGSVSTLTIQRTQQEDSAVYLCASSLGPGVAGMHNEQFFGPGTRLTVL.

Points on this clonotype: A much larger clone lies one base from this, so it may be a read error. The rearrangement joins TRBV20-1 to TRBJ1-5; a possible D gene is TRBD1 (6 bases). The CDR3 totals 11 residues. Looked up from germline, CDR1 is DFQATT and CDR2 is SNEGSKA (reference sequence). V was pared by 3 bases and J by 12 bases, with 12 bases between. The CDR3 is CSARHRDLQHF. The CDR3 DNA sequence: TGCAGTGCTAGGCACAGGGACCTCCAGCATTTT.

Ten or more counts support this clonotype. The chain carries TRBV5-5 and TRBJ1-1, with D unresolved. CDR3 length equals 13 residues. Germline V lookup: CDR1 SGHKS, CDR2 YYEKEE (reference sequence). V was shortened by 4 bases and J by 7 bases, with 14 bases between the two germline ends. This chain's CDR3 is CASSLRADLEAFF. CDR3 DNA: TGTGCCAGCAGCCTCCGCGCGGACCTTGAAGCTTTCTTT.

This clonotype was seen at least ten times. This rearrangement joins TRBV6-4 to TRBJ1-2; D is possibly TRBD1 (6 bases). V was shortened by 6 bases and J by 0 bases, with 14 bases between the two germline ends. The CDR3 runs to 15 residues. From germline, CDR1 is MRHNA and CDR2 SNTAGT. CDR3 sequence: CASRTQDRANYGYTF. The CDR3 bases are TGTGCCAGCAGGACTCAGGACAGAGCTAACTATGGCTACACCTTC.

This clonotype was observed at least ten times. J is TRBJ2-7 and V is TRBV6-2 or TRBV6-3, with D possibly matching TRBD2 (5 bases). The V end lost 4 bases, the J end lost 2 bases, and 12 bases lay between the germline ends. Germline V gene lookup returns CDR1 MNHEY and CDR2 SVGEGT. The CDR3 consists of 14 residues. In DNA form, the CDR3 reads TGTGCCAGCAGTTTTAGCGTTTCGGCCTACGAGCAGTACTTC. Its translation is CASSFSVSAYEQYF.

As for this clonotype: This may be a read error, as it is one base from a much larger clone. CDR3 nucleotides: TGTGCCATCCGTTCTAGCGGGAGGAGCACAGATACGCAGTATTTT. This encodes CAIRSSGRSTDTQYF. The gene calls are TRBV10-3 and TRBJ2-3; 11 bases are shared with TRBD2. The CDR3 spans 15 residues. Unmatched junction bases numbered 4, after V lost 8 bases and J lost 0 bases. Germline V gene sequence: CDR1 ENHRY, CDR2 SYGVKD.